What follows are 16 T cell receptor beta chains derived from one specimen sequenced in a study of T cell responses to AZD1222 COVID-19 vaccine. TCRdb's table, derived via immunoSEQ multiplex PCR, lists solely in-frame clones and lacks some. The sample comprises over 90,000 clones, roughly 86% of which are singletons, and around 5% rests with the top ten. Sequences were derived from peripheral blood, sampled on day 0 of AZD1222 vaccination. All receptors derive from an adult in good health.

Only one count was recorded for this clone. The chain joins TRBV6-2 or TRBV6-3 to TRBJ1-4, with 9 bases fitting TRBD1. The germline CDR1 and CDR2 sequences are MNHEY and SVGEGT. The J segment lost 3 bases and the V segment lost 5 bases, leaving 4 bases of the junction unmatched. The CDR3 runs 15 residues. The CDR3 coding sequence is TGTGCCAGCAGTCTACAGGGGGCCGCTAATGAAAAACTGTTTTTT. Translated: CASSLQGAANEKLFF.

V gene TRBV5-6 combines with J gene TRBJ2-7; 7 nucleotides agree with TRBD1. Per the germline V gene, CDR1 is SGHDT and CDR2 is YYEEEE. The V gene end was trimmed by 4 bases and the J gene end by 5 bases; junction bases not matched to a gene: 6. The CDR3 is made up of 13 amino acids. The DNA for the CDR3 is TGTGCCAGCAGCCCAAGGGGGCGGGACGAGCAGTACTTC. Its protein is CASSPRGRDEQYF.

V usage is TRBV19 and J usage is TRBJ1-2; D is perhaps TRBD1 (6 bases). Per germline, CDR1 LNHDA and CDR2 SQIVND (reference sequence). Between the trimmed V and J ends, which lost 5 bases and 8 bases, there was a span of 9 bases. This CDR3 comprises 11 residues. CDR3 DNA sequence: TGTGCCAGTAGTCCAGGACAGGGCTACACCTTC. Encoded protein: CASSPGQGYTF.

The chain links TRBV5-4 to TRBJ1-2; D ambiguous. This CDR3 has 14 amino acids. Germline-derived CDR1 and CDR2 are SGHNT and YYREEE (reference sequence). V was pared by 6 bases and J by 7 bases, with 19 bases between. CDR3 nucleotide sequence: TGTGCCAGCACCCACATGACGGGCACTCGTGGCTACACCTTC. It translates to CASTHMTGTRGYTF. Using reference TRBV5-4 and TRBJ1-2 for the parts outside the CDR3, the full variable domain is ETGVTQSPTHLIKTRGQQVTLRCSSQSGHNTVSWYQQALGQGPQFIFQYYREEENGRGNFPPRFSGLQFPNYSSELNVNALELDDSALYLCASTHMTGTRGYTFGSGTRLTVV.

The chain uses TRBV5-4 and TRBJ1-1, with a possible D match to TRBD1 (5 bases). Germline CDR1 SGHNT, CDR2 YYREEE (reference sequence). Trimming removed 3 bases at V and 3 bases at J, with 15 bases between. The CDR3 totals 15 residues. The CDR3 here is CASSSGLGVDTEAFF. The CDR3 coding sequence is TGTGCCAGCAGCTCGGGTCTGGGGGTGGACACTGAAGCTTTCTTT. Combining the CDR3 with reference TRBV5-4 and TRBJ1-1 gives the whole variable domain ETGVTQSPTHLIKTRGQQVTLRCSSQSGHNTVSWYQQALGQGPQFIFQYYREEENGRGNFPPRFSGLQFPNYSSELNVNALELDDSALYLCASSSGLGVDTEAFFGQGTRLTVV.

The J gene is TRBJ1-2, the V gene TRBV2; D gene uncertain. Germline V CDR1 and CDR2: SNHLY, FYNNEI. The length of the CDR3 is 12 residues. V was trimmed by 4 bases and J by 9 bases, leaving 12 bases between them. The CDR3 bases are TGTGCCAGCAGTGGCCGGACGGGAAGCTACACCTTC. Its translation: CASSGRTGSYTF.

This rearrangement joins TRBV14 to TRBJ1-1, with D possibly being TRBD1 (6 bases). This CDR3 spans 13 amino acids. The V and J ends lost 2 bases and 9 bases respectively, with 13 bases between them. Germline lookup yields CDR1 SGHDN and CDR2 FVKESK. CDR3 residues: CASSQLRGAQAFF. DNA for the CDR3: TGTGCCAGCAGCCAATTGAGGGGGGCCCAAGCTTTCTTT.

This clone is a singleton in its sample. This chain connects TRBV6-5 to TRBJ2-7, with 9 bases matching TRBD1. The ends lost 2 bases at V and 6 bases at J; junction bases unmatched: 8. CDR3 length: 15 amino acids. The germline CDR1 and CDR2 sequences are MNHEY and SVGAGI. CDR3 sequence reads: CASSYGLQGASEQYF. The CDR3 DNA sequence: TGTGCCAGCAGTTACGGACTACAGGGGGCAAGCGAGCAGTACTTC.

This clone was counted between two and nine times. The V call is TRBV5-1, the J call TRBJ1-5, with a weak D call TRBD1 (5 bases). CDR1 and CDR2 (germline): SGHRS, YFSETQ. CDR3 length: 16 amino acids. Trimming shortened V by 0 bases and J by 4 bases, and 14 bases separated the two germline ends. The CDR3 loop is CASSLAGPQGNQPQHF. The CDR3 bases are TGCGCCAGCAGCTTGGCTGGGCCTCAGGGAAATCAGCCCCAGCATTTT. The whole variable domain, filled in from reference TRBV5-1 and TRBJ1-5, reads KAGVTQTPRYLIKTRGQQVTLSCSPISGHRSVSWYQQTPGQGLQFLFEYFSETQRNKGNFPGRFSGRQFSNSRSEMNVSTLELGDSALYLCASSLAGPQGNQPQHFGDGTRLSIL.

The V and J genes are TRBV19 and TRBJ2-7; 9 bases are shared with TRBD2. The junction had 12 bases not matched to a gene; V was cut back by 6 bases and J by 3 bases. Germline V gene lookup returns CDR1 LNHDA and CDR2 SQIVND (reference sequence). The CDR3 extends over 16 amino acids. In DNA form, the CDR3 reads TGTGCCAGTAGCCCCCCAAGGGGACTAGCCGACTACGAGCAGTACTTC. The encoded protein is CASSPPRGLADYEQYF.

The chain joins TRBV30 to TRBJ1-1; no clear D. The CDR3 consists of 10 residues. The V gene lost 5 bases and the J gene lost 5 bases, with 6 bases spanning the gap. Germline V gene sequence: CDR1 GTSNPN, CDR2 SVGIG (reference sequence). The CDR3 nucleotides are TGTGCCTGGGGAGGGACTGAAGCTTTCTTT. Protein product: CAWGGTEAFF.

DNA of the CDR3: TGTGCCAGCAGCTTGCTGCGGGAGTTGAATGAGCAGTTCTTC. It specifies CASSLLRELNEQFF. This chain connects TRBV5-5 to TRBJ2-1; TRBD2 agrees at 7 bases. With 1 base clipped from V and 7 bases from J, the junction kept 5 bases outside the gene matches. Germline CDR1 and CDR2: SGHKS and YYEKEE (reference sequence). CDR3 size: 14 residues.

CDR3 residues: CASSPLEATGREKLFF. As DNA, the CDR3 is TGTGCCAGCTCACCACTAGAAGCCACTGGTCGAGAAAAACTGTTTTTT. The V gene is TRBV18, the J gene TRBJ1-4; D gene ambiguous. CDR1 is KGHSH, CDR2 LQKENI, per germline. The V end lost 1 base, the J end lost 8 bases, and 17 bases lay between the germline ends. This CDR3 is 16 amino acids long.

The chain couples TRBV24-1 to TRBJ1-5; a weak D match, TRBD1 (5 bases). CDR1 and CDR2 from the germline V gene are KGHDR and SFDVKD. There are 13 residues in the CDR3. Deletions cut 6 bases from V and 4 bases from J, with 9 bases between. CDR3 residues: CATSIGVNQPQHF. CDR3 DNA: TGTGCCACCAGTATAGGGGTGAATCAGCCCCAGCATTTT.

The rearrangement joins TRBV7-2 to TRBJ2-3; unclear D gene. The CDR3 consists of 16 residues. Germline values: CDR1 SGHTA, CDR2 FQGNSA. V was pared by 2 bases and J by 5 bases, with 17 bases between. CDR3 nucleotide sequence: TGTGCCAGCAGCTTACGCGCGCGGCAGGTCAGAGATACGCAGTATTTT. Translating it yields CASSLRARQVRDTQYF.

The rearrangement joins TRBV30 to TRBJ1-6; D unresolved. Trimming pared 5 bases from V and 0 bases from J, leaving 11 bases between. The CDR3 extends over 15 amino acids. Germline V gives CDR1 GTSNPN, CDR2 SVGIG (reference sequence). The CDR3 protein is CAWDPGSSYNSPLHF. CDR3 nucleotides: TGTGCCTGGGATCCCGGGAGCTCCTATAATTCACCCCTCCACTTT.